These 24 T cell receptor beta chains were sequenced from one sample in a study of glioma-infiltrating T cells. The iRepertoire nested amplicon-rescue multiplex PCR amplified TCR alpha and beta CDR3s from RNA. TCRdb fed the multiplex PCR reads into MiXCR, producing one record per CDR3 protein. The sample shows fewer than 250,000 distinct CDR3 sequences, over 25% of them seen only once. The specimen was glioma tissue, nonneoplastic brain tissue, or PBMCs (not recorded which). Receptors originate from a human donor with low-grade glioma or glioblastoma, undergoing nonglioma brain surgery, or in good health (not recorded which).

This clonotype was observed a handful of times. This may stem from a read error, because a much larger clone lies one nucleotide away. V is TRBV19 and J is TRBJ2-7; D unresolved. This CDR3 has 13 residues. The germline V gene has CDR1 LNHDA and CDR2 SQIVND (reference sequence). CDR3 region: CSSSIRSSYEQYF. The CDR3 DNA reads TGTTCCAGTAGTATAAGGTCCTCCTACGAGCAGTACTTC. The full variable domain, with the rest looked up from reference TRBV19 and TRBJ2-7, is DGGITQSPKYLFRKEGQNVTLSCEQNLNHDAMYWYRQDPGQGLRLIYYSQIVNDFQKGDIAEGYSVSREKKESFPLTVTSAQKNPTAFYLCSSSIRSSYEQYFGPGTRLTVT.

This clonotype was recorded at least ten times. The genes are TRBV27 and TRBJ1-1; D call uncertain. Germline CDR1 MNHEY, CDR2 SMNVEV (reference sequence). This CDR3 contains 14 residues. Trimming left V 5 bases short and J 0 bases short, with 10 bases between. This CDR3 reads CASSANGLNTEAFF. The CDR3 region has the DNA TGTGCCAGCAGTGCAAATGGACTGAACACTGAAGCTTTCTTT.

The gene calls are TRBV29-1 and TRBJ2-7; perhaps TRBD1 as D (6 bases). This CDR3 has 14 residues. From germline, CDR1 is SQVTM and CDR2 ANQGSEA. Trimming removed 2 bases from V and 2 bases from J, with 13 bases in between. CDR3 nucleotide sequence: TGCAGCGTTGAACTGGGGGCACGACCCTACGAGCAGTACTTC. Translated: CSVELGARPYEQYF.

This clonotype was seen ten or more times. This rearrangement joins TRBV29-1 to TRBJ2-7; D is uncertain. This CDR3 spans 12 amino acids. The germline CDR1 and CDR2 sequences are SQVTM and ANQGSEA. V shed 6 bases and J shed 2 bases, with 11 bases lying between them. CDR3 sequence reads: CSVKTPTYEQYF. The CDR3 nucleotides are TGCAGCGTGAAGACTCCGACCTACGAGCAGTACTTC.

This clonotype came up a few times. This chain joins TRBV7-9 and TRBJ2-3, with TRBD1 matching 8 bases. The junction had 8 bases not matched to a gene; V was cut back by 5 bases and J by 4 bases. The germline V gene encodes CDR1 SEHNR and CDR2 FQNEAQ (reference sequence). CDR3 length: 15 amino acids. The CDR3 spells CASSPRTGSADTQYF. The CDR3 DNA follows: TGTGCCAGCAGCCCGAGGACAGGGTCGGCAGATACGCAGTATTTT.

The chain carries TRBV29-1 and TRBJ2-2; no clear D gene. The CDR3 extends over 12 amino acids. The V gene's germline CDR1 is SQVTM and CDR2 ANQGSEA. V was shortened by 6 bases and J by 5 bases, with 10 bases between the two germline ends. The CDR3 region has the DNA TGCAGCGTCACCGGGTGGACCGGGGAGCTGTTTTTT. It codes for CSVTGWTGELFF.

This clonotype was picked up many times. The chain recombines TRBV20-1 with TRBJ1-2; D remains ambiguous. Per the germline V gene, CDR1 is DFQATT and CDR2 is SNEGSKA (reference sequence). Deletions cut 2 bases from V and 7 bases from J, with 11 bases between. This CDR3 has 12 residues. CDR3 in amino acids: CSARPVSGGYTF. CDR3 bases: TGCAGTGCTAGACCTGTTTCTGGTGGCTACACCTTC.

A remark on this clonotype: Being one base from a much bigger clone, this may be a read error. The V and J genes are TRBV14 and TRBJ2-3; possible D gene TRBD2, 5 bases. Per the germline V gene, CDR1 is SGHDN and CDR2 is FVKESK. Trimming pared 1 base from V and 2 bases from J, leaving 7 bases between. This CDR3 spans 14 amino acids. CDR3 coding DNA: TGTGCCAGCAGCCAAGGCGGGCTCACAGATACGCAGTATTTT. The encoded protein is CASSQGGLTDTQYF.

This chain links TRBV4-2 with TRBJ2-1; the match to TRBD1 covers 7 bases. CDR3 length: 13 amino acids. The V and J ends lost 3 bases and 10 bases, in that order; junction bases with no gene match: 6. CDR1 LGHNA and CDR2 YNFKEQ come from the germline V gene. CDR3 protein: CASSQTGTREQFF. DNA for the CDR3: TGTGCCAGCAGCCAGACAGGGACGAGGGAGCAGTTCTTC.

The sample holds many counts of this clonotype. The chain carries TRBV20-1 and TRBJ1-1; D gene unclear. The length of the CDR3 is 13 residues. Trimming removed 3 bases from V and 4 bases from J, with 12 bases in between. Germline V CDR1 and CDR2: DFQATT, SNEGSKA (reference sequence). This chain's CDR3 is CSASPGVGTEAFF. The CDR3 bases are TGCAGTGCTAGCCCCGGGGTAGGCACTGAAGCTTTCTTT.

The chain combines TRBV9 with TRBJ2-5; D remains unclear. There are 13 residues in the CDR3. V lost 2 bases and J lost 3, with 8 bases in between. Germline CDR1 and CDR2: SGDLS and YYNGEE. CDR3 in DNA: TGTGCCAGCAGCGTGGCGGCTAAAGAGACCCAGTACTTC. Protein sequence: CASSVAAKETQYF.

This clonotype was observed at least ten times. The gene calls are TRBV14 and TRBJ2-3; D may be TRBD1 (6 bases). V lost 1 base to trimming and J lost 2 bases, with 13 bases between them. The CDR3 contains 16 residues. Germline CDR1 reads SGHDN; CDR2 reads FVKESK. The CDR3: CASSQGFTGYTDTQYF. The CDR3 nucleotides read TGTGCCAGCAGCCAAGGTTTCACAGGGTACACAGATACGCAGTATTTT. Full variable domain (missing parts from reference TRBV14 and TRBJ2-3): EAGVTQFPSHSVIEKGQTVTLRCDPISGHDNLYWYRRVMGKEIKFLLHFVKESKQDESGMPNNRFLAERTGGTYSTLKVQPAELEDSGVYFCASSQGFTGYTDTQYFGPGTRLTVL.

This sequence joins TRBV7-9 and TRBJ2-1; D call uncertain. The V gene's germline CDR1 is SEHNR and CDR2 FQNEAQ (reference sequence). The CDR3 totals 17 residues. V lost 4 bases and J 9 bases, leaving 25 bases between the germline ends. As DNA, the CDR3 is TGTGCCAGCAGCTCCCGAGGCGTGGGATTAGTTTTCGTTGAGCAGTTCTTC. It translates to CASSSRGVGLVFVEQFF.

There are many counts of this clonotype. The V gene is TRBV10-3, the J gene TRBJ2-1; 8 bases match TRBD2. CDR3 size: 14 residues. V was clipped by 4 bases and J by 15 bases; unmatched bases: 14. Germline V gene lookup returns CDR1 ENHRY and CDR2 SYGVKD. The CDR3, as DNA: TGTGCCATCAGTGCGCCGGGACTAGAGGGCCGGGGGTTCTTC. As protein: CAISAPGLEGRGFF.

A remark on this clonotype: Just one base apart from a much larger clone, this may be a read error. This chain joins TRBV7-9 and TRBJ2-3, with D uncertain. The CDR3 sequence is 14 residues long. Germline V gene sequence: CDR1 SEHNR, CDR2 FQNEAQ (reference sequence). The ends were cut back, 6 bases at V and 2 bases at J, with 12 bases in the middle. This chain's CDR3 is CASRLTDITDTQYF. The CDR3 DNA follows: TGTGCCAGCAGATTGACCGATATCACAGATACGCAGTATTTT.

As regards this clonotype: This may be a read error: a much more frequent sequence differs by one nucleotide. The chain is built from TRBV29-1 and TRBJ1-1; D gene unclear. Germline values: CDR1 SQVTM, CDR2 ANQGSEA. CDR3 length: 9 amino acids. For the CDR3, the DNA is TGCAGCGTTGGAGATGAAGGTTTCTTT. Protein: CSVGDEGFF.

This clonotype occurred a few times. The chain is built from TRBV24-1 and TRBJ2-6; no definite D call. Trimming stripped 1 base from V and 3 bases from J, with 9 bases between. The CDR3 contains 16 residues. Germline loops: CDR1 KGHDR, CDR2 SFDVKD. CDR3 loop: CATSDFSVDGANVLTF. As DNA, the CDR3 is TGTGCCACCAGTGATTTCTCAGTCGATGGGGCCAACGTCCTGACTTTC.

With respect to this clonotype: A junction end diverges from the germline sequence, so it may reflect a read error. The V gene is TRBV30, the J gene TRBJ1-1; TRBD1 matches 9 bases. CDR3 length equals 12 residues. Germline CDR1 and CDR2: GTSNPN and SVGIG (reference sequence). CDR3: CAGDRVGTEALF. CDR3 sequence (DNA): TGTGCCGGGGACAGGGTAGGGACTGAAGCTCTCTTT.

Many counts were recorded for this clonotype. This sequence joins TRBV5-1 and TRBJ1-2; maybe TRBD1 (5 bases). The CDR3 totals 14 residues. Germline values: CDR1 SGHRS, CDR2 YFSETQ. Trimming left V 4 bases short and J 0 bases short, with 10 bases between. CDR3 DNA sequence: TGCGCCAGCAGCCTGACAGCAGCTAACTATGGCTACACCTTC. It encodes CASSLTAANYGYTF.

Ten or more counts support this clonotype. The genes are TRBV15 and TRBJ2-3, with a weak D call TRBD2 (5 bases). The V gene's germline CDR1 is LNHNV and CDR2 YYDKDF (reference sequence). V lost 0 bases and J lost 10, with 14 bases in between. This CDR3 contains 14 residues. The CDR3, as DNA: TGTGCCACCAGCAGAGATCGGGGAAGTCGCTCGCAGTATTTT. Protein sequence: CATSRDRGSRSQYF.

The V gene is TRBV13, the J gene TRBJ2-7; D uncertain. Germline V lookup: CDR1 PRHDT, CDR2 FYEKMQ (reference sequence). V was cut by 5 bases and J by 7 bases, with 15 bases left in between. The CDR3 is 13 residues long. In nucleotides, the CDR3 is TGTGCCAGCAGCCCCCGAGACCTGGGTGAGCAGTACTTC. Its protein is CASSPRDLGEQYF.

DNA of the CDR3: TGTGCTAGTGGTCCAACGCAGGGACAGCCCCAGCATTTT. Translation: CASGPTQGQPQHF. This chain uses TRBV12-5 with TRBJ1-5, with TRBD1 as a possible D gene (5 bases). The V end lost 5 bases, the J end lost 7 bases, and 12 bases lay between the germline ends. The CDR3 is 13 residues long. The germline V gene has CDR1 LGHNT and CDR2 FRNRAP.

With respect to this clonotype: This could be a read error, since a much larger clone is one nucleotide away. As the CDR3 is not closed by the conserved phenylalanine or tryptophan, this likely results from a read error. V is TRBV20-1 and J is TRBJ1-5; maybe TRBD1 (6 bases). Germline V gives CDR1 DFQATT, CDR2 SNEGSKA (reference sequence). The CDR3 totals 14 residues. Trimming removed 5 bases at V and 1 base at J, with 12 bases between. This chain's CDR3 is CSAGGGVSNQPQHS. The CDR3 bases are TGCAGTGCTGGAGGGGGGGTAAGCAATCAGCCCCAGCATTCT.

The gene calls are TRBV30 and TRBJ1-1; 7 bases map to TRBD1. J lost 3 bases, V lost 0 bases, and 13 bases had no gene match. CDR3 length equals 17 residues. Germline lookup yields CDR1 GTSNPN and CDR2 SVGIG (reference sequence). CDR3 bases: TGTGCCTGGAGTGTAACAGGGGACTTCTTCACTTACACTGAAGCTTTCTTT. Translating it yields CAWSVTGDFFTYTEAFF.